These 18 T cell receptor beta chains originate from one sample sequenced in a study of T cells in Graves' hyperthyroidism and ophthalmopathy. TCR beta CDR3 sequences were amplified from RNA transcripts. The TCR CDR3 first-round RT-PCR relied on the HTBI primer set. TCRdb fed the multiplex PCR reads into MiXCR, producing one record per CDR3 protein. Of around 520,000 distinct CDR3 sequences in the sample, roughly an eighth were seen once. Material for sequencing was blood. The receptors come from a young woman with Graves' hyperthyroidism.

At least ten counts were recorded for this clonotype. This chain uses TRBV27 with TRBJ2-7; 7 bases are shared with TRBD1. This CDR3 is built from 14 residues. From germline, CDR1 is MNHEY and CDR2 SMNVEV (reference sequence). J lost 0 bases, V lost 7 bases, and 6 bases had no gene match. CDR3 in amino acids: CASTKTGTSYEQYF. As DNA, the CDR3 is TGTGCCAGCACCAAGACAGGGACCTCCTACGAGCAGTACTTC.

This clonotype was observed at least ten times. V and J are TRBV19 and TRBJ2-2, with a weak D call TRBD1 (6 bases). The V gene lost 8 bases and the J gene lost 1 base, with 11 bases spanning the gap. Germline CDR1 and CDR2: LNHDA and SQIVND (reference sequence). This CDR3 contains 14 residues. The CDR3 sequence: CASCPDRNTGELFF. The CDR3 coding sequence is TGTGCCAGTTGCCCGGACAGGAACACCGGGGAGCTGTTTTTT.

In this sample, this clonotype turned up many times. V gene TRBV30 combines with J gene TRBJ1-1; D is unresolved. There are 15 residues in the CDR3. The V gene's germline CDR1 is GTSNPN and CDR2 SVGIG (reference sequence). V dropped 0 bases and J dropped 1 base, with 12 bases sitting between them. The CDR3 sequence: CAWSVPSAANTEAFF. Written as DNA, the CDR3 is TGTGCCTGGAGTGTACCTTCGGCGGCGAACACTGAAGCTTTCTTT.

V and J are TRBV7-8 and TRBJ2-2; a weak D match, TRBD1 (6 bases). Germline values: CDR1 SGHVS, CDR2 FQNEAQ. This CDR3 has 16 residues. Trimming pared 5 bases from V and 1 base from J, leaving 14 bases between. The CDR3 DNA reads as TGTGCCAGCAGCAACTACGGACAGAAGAACACCGGGGAGCTGTTTTTT. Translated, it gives CASSNYGQKNTGELFF.

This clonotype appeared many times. Here the CDR3 DNA reads TGTGCCAGCAGCTCTGGGGGCGACAGCGGATATAATGAAAAACTGTTTTTT. As protein: CASSSGGDSGYNEKLFF. The chain links TRBV11-2 to TRBJ1-4; weak D call: TRBD1 (6 bases). The CDR3 has 17 amino acids. V was cut by 4 bases and J by 4 bases, with 19 bases left in between. The germline gives CDR1 SGHAT, CDR2 FQNNGV.

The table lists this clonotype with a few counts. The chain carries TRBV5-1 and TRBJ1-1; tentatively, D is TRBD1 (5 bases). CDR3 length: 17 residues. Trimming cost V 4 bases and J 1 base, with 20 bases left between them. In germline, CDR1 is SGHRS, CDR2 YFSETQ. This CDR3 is CASSPGPGSGWNTEAFF. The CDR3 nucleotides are TGCGCCAGCAGCCCCGGCCCAGGGTCAGGGTGGAACACTGAAGCTTTCTTT.

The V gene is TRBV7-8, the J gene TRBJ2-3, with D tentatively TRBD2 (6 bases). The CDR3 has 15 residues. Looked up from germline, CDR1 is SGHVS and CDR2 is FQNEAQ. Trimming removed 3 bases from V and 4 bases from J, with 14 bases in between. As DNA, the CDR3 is TGTGCCAGCAGCTTGGTCCGGGAGAGGTCAGATACGCAGTATTTT. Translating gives CASSLVRERSDTQYF.

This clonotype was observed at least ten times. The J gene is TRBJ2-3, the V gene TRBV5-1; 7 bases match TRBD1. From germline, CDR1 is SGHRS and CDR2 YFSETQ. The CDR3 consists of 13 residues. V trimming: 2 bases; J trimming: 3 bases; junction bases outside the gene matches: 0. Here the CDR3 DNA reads TGCGCCAGCAGCTTACAGGGGACAGATACGCAGTATTTT. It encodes CASSLQGTDTQYF.

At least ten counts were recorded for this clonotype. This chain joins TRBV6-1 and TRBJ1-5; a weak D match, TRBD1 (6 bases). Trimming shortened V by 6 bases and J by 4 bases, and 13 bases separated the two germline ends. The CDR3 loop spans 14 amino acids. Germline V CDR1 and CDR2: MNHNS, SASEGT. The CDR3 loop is CASRGTGTNQPQHF. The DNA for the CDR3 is TGTGCCAGCAGGGGAACAGGGACAAATCAGCCCCAGCATTTT.

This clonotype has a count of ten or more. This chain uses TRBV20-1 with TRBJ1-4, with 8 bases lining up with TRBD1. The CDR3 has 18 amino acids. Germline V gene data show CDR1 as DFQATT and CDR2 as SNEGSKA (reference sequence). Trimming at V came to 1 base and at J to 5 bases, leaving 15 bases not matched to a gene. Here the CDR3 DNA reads TGCAGTGCTAGAGGGACAGGGAATCTTGTTCGCGAAAATGAAAAACTGTTTTTT. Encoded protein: CSARGTGNLVRENEKLFF.

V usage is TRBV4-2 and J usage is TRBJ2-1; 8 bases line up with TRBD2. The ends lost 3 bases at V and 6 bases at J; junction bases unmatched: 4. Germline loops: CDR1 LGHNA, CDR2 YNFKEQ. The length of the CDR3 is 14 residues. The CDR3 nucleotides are TGTGCCAGCAGCCACAGCGGGAGTGGCAATGAGCAGTTCTTC. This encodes CASSHSGSGNEQFF.

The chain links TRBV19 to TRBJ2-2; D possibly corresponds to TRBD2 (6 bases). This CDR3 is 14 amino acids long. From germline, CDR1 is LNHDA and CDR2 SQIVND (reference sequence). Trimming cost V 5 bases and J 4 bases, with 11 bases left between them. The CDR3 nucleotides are TGTGCCAGTAGTCGACTAGACGGCACCGGGGAGCTGTTTTTT. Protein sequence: CASSRLDGTGELFF.

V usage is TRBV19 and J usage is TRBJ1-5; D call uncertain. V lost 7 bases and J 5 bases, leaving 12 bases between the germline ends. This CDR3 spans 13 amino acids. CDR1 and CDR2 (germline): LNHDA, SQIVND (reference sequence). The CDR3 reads CASTNPSDQPQHF. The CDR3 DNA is TGTGCCAGTACCAATCCATCGGATCAGCCCCAGCATTTT.

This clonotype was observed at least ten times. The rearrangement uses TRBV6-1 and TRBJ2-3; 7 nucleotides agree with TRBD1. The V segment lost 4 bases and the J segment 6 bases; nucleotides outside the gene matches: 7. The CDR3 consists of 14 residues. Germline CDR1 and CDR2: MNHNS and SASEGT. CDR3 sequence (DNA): TGTGCCAGCAGTGTGGGCCAGGGGGTTGATACGCAGTATTTT. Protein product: CASSVGQGVDTQYF.

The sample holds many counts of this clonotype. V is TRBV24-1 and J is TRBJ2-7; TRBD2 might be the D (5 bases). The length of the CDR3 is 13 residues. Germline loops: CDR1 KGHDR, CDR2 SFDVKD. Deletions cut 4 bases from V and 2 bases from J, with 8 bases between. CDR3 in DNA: TGTGCCACCAGTGACCCCGGGACCTACGAGCAGTACTTC. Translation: CATSDPGTYEQYF.

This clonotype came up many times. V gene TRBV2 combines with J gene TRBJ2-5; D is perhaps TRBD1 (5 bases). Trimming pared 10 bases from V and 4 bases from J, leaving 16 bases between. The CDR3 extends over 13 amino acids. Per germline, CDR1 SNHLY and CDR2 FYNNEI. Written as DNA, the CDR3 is TGTGCCACCACCAGGGATATAGGAGAGACCCAGTACTTC. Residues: CATTRDIGETQYF.

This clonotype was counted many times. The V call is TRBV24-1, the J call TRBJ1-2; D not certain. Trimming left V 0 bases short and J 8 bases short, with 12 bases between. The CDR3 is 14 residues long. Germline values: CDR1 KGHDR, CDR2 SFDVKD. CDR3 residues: CATSDLNGFGGYTF. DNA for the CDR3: TGTGCCACCAGTGATTTGAACGGCTTTGGGGGCTACACCTTC.

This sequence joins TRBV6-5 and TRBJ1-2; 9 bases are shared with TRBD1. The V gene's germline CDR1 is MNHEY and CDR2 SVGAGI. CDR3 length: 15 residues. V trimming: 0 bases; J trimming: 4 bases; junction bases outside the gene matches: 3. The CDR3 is CASSYSATGGYGYTF. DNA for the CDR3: TGTGCCAGCAGTTACTCGGCGACAGGGGGCTATGGCTACACCTTC.